This T cell receptor (beta chain) comes out of a study of Graves' ophthalmopathy and Graves' hyperthyroidism. Overall study findings and caveats: Blood was where most expanded thyroid clonotypes above 0.001 frequency also turned up.

Ten or more counts support this clonotype. Its antigen remains unknown. The junction departs from the called germline gene at one end, perhaps through a read error. The authors enrolled newly diagnosed hyperthyroidism patients aged 18 to 65 with under 2 months' duration. CDR3 regions of TCR beta were amplified from RNA transcripts. After a first-round RT-PCR with HTBI primers, a second-round multiplex PCR was run. MiXCR, run by TCRdb on the multiplex PCR reads, gives a single entry per CDR3 protein. Here the sample spans 580,000 or so distinct CDR3 sequences, 35% to 45% being singletons. The CDR3 totals 12 residues. Germline CDR1 reads MNHNY; CDR2 reads SVGAGI (reference sequence).

The sample was peripheral blood or thyroid tissue (not recorded which). The receptor comes from an adult man with Graves' hyperthyroidism. The chain joins TRBV6-6 to TRBJ2-7, with a possible D match to TRBD1 (5 bases). The CDR3 nucleotides read TGTGCCAGCAGTGACTCAGGGTTCGAGCAGTACTTC. Residues: CASSDSGFEQYF.